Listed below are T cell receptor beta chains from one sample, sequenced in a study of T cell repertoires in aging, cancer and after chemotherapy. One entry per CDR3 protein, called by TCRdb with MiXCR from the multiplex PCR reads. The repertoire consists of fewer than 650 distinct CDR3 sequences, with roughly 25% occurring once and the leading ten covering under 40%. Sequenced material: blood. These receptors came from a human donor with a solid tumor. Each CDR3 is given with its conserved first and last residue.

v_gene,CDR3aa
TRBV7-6,CASSLAGGGETQYF
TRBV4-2,CASSQVLGAEQYF